This T cell receptor (beta chain) comes out of a study of vaccination and CD4 T cells after COVID-19. With respect to this clonotype: Its antigen is still unknown.

The germline gives CDR1 MNHEY, CDR2 SVGEGT. The CDR3 is 18 amino acids. Trimming cost V 6 bases and J 6 bases; bases outside gene matches: 19. The treatment here: approximately 9-day PBMC culture with coronavirus spike peptide pools or control peptides (ViraFEST assay). From the unexposed donor, CD4+ T cells were collected ahead of the COVID-19 pandemic (2011-2018). Researchers used the Oncomine TCR Beta short-read assay to sequence DNA from cultured CD4+ T cells. TCRdb itself ran the PCR reads through MiXCR, one entry per CDR3 protein. Seen here are some 7,700 distinct CDR3 sequences, more than 45% observed once, and the top ten hold roughly 27%.

The rearrangement uses TRBV6-2 or TRBV6-3 and TRBJ2-1, with 8 bases lining up with TRBD2. This clonotype was obtained from a human donor in good health. The specimen was CD4+ T cells from blood, cultured in vitro. The CDR3 DNA is TGTGCCAGCAGCAAAAACACTGGGAGGGTAGCGGGGATCAATGAGCAGTTCTTC. Translation: CASSKNTGRVAGINEQFF.